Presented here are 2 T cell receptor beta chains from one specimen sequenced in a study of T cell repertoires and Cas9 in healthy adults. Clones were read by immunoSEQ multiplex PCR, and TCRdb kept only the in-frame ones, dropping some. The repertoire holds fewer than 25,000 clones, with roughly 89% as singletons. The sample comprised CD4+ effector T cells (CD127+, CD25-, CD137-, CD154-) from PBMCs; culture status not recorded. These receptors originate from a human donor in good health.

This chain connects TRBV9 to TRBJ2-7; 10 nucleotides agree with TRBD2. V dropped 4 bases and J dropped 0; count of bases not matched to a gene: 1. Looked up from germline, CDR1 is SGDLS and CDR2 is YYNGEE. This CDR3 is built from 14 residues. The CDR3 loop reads CASSSSGGSYEQYF. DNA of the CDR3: TGTGCCAGCAGCTCTAGCGGGGGCTCCTACGAGCAGTACTTC.

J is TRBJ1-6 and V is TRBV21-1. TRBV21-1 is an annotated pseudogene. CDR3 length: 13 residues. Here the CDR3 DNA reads TGTGCCAGCAGCAAAGAGAAAGGATCACCCCTCCACTTT. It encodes CASSKEKGSPLHF.